This T cell receptor beta chain was observed in a study of OX40 agonist ivuxolimab in advanced cancers. Across the whole study: Cancers in dose escalation were hepatocellular, melanoma, renal cell and head and neck. The dose-escalation cohort was approximately 80% male, with a mean age of 60 years, ranging about 23 to 90. Study-level results: With doses of 0.1 to 3.0 mg/kg, CD4+ and CD8+ blood T cells had undergone clonal expansion by week 6.

Germline loops: CDR1 SGHTA, CDR2 FQGNSA. This CDR3 has 14 amino acids. The ends were cut back, 3 bases at V and 5 bases at J, with 13 bases in the middle. Details on this clone: Its antigen is still unknown.

The repertoire was sequenced with immunoSEQ multiplex PCR; TCRdb's copy has only in-frame clones and lacks some. The sample includes about 89,000 clones, roughly 91% of them seen just once. The rearrangement links TRBV7-2 to TRBJ2-5, with D perhaps matching TRBD2 (6 bases). The sample in question was CD4+ or CD8+ T cells sorted from blood, obtained in a trial of the OX40 agonist ivuxolimab. This receptor was taken from an adult with an advanced solid tumor such as melanoma, head and neck, liver or kidney cancer. CDR3: CASSFGPGGETQYF. In DNA, the CDR3 is TGTGCCAGCAGCTTCGGTCCCGGGGGTGAGACCCAGTACTTC.